These T cell receptor beta chains were read from a single sample in a study of blood T cell repertoires in COVID-19. TCRdb's copy holds only in-frame clones and misses some; the assay was immunoSEQ multiplex PCR. The sample lists tens of thousands of clones; around 88% were seen once. Sequences were obtained from peripheral blood. Every receptor here comes from a woman over 75 with acute or convalescent COVID-19. CDR3s include the opening cysteine and the closing phenylalanine or tryptophan. D genes are given only for firm matches. Some rows have no size entry. The others give once, few or many, or a class for an expanded clone.

clone_size: few; d_call: TRBD2; v_call: TRBV14; j_call: TRBJ2-7; cdr3_nt: TGTGCCAGCAGCCAAGAGGCTAGCGGGAGGACTACCAAGCAGTACTTC; cdr3_aa: CASSQEASGRTTKQYF
clone_size: NA; d_call: NA; v_call: TRBV12-3/TRBV12-4; j_call: TRBJ1-1; cdr3_nt: TGTGCCAGCAGTTTAGGGAGGGGAACTGAAGCTTTCTTT; cdr3_aa: CASSLGRGTEAFF
clone_size: NA; d_call: NA; v_call: TRBV3-1/TRBV3-2; j_call: TRBJ1-1; cdr3_nt: TGTGCCAGCAGCCAAGATCTAGGCCCTGAAGCTTTCTTT; cdr3_aa: CASSQDLGPEAFF
clone_size: NA; d_call: TRBD1; v_call: TRBV18; j_call: TRBJ1-2; cdr3_nt: TGTGCCAGCTCACCTAGGACAGGGGGAACTTATGGCTACACCTTC; cdr3_aa: CASSPRTGGTYGYTF
clone_size: NA; d_call: NA; v_call: TRBV7-9; j_call: TRBJ2-1; cdr3_nt: TGTGCCAGCAGCCCGTTCCTCAATGAGCAGTTCTTC; cdr3_aa: CASSPFLNEQFF
clone_size: few; d_call: NA; v_call: TRBV14; j_call: TRBJ1-1; cdr3_nt: TGTGCCAGCAGCCAAGGGGCAGGGGCCAACACTGAAGCTTTCTTT; cdr3_aa: CASSQGAGANTEAFF
clone_size: NA; d_call: NA; v_call: TRBV7-9; j_call: TRBJ1-4; cdr3_nt: TGTGCCAGCTCGACAGGCCTTAATGAAAAACTGTTTTTT; cdr3_aa: CASSTGLNEKLFF
clone_size: NA; d_call: TRBD2; v_call: TRBV4-3; j_call: TRBJ2-3; cdr3_nt: TGCGCCAGCAGCCAAGACGGGACTAGCGGGGGTTCTAGCACAGATACGCAGTATTTT; cdr3_aa: CASSQDGTSGGSSTDTQYF
clone_size: NA; d_call: TRBD1; v_call: TRBV19; j_call: TRBJ1-1; cdr3_nt: TGTGCCAGTGAGGGGACAGGGGCGAGGGACACTGAAGCTTTCTTT; cdr3_aa: CASEGTGARDTEAFF
clone_size: NA; d_call: TRBD1; v_call: TRBV6-5; j_call: TRBJ1-5; cdr3_nt: TGTGCCAGCAGGGGGACAGGGCAGCCCCAGCATTTT; cdr3_aa: CASRGTGQPQHF
clone_size: NA; d_call: NA; v_call: TRBV5-1; j_call: TRBJ2-5; cdr3_nt: TGCGCCAGCAGCTTACAGGGTAAAGAGACCCAGTACTTC; cdr3_aa: CASSLQGKETQYF
clone_size: NA; d_call: NA; v_call: TRBV7-2; j_call: TRBJ1-5; cdr3_nt: TGTGCCAGCAGCTCATCGACAGTAAATCAGCCCCAGCATTTT; cdr3_aa: CASSSSTVNQPQHF
clone_size: NA; d_call: NA; v_call: TRBV4-2; j_call: TRBJ1-1; cdr3_nt: TGTGCCAGCAGCCAAGTATTTATGCTGGCGGAGAACACTGAAGCTTTCTTT; cdr3_aa: CASSQVFMLAENTEAFF
clone_size: few; d_call: NA; v_call: TRBV2; j_call: TRBJ1-6; cdr3_nt: TGTGCCAGCCGCCTCGGACAACTCAATTCACCCCTCCACTTT; cdr3_aa: CASRLGQLNSPLHF
clone_size: NA; d_call: NA; v_call: TRBV4-3; j_call: TRBJ1-3; cdr3_nt: TGCGCCAGCAGCCAAGATCACCCCCCGGGGTATGCTGGAAACACCATATATTTT; cdr3_aa: CASSQDHPPGYAGNTIYF
clone_size: NA; d_call: TRBD2; v_call: TRBV7-8; j_call: TRBJ2-2; cdr3_nt: TGTGCCAGCAGCTTTCGGGGACTAGCGGGAGGAGCCGACACCGGGGAGCTGTTTTTT; cdr3_aa: CASSFRGLAGGADTGELFF
clone_size: NA; d_call: NA; v_call: TRBV9; j_call: TRBJ2-5; cdr3_nt: TGTGCCAGCAGCGTAGATTGGGCACAAGAGACCCAGTACTTC; cdr3_aa: CASSVDWAQETQYF
clone_size: NA; d_call: TRBD1; v_call: TRBV5-6; j_call: TRBJ1-1; cdr3_nt: TGTGCCAGCAGCTCCCCAGGGGGCCGTAGAGCTTTCTTT; cdr3_aa: CASSSPGGRRAFF
clone_size: NA; d_call: TRBD1; v_call: TRBV27; j_call: TRBJ2-1; cdr3_nt: TGTGCCAGCACTCCGGACAGGTTGGGCCATGAGCAGTTCTTC; cdr3_aa: CASTPDRLGHEQFF
clone_size: NA; d_call: NA; v_call: TRBV19; j_call: TRBJ1-3; cdr3_nt: TGTGCCAGTAGTACCTCACACGGAAACACCATATATTTT; cdr3_aa: CASSTSHGNTIYF
clone_size: NA; d_call: TRBD2; v_call: TRBV11-3; j_call: TRBJ2-7; cdr3_nt: TGTGCCAGCAGCCCGGGAGGACTAGCGGGAGTCGAGCAGTACTTC; cdr3_aa: CASSPGGLAGVEQYF
clone_size: NA; d_call: NA; v_call: TRBV6-2/TRBV6-3; j_call: TRBJ2-7; cdr3_nt: TGTGCCAGCAGTTACCCCGCCTACGAGCAGTACTTC; cdr3_aa: CASSYPAYEQYF
clone_size: NA; d_call: TRBD2; v_call: TRBV18; j_call: TRBJ2-7; cdr3_nt: TGTGCCAGCTCACCAGGCATTAGCGGGAAGAGCTCCTACGAGCAGTACTTC; cdr3_aa: CASSPGISGKSSYEQYF
clone_size: once; d_call: NA; v_call: TRBV20-1; j_call: TRBJ2-7; cdr3_nt: TGCAGTGCTAGTTCCAGATCCTACGAGCAGTACTTC; cdr3_aa: CSASSRSYEQYF
clone_size: NA; d_call: NA; v_call: TRBV18; j_call: TRBJ2-7; cdr3_nt: TGTGCCAGCTCACCCCCCGGACAGCCGCCCCTCGAGCAGTACTTC; cdr3_aa: CASSPPGQPPLEQYF
clone_size: NA; d_call: NA; v_call: TRBV21-1; j_call: TRBJ2-7; cdr3_nt: TGTGCCAGCAGCAATTACATGACAGGCTCGCGCTACGAGCAGTACTTC; cdr3_aa: CASSNYMTGSRYEQYF
clone_size: NA; d_call: TRBD1; v_call: TRBV2; j_call: TRBJ1-1; cdr3_nt: TGTGCCAGCAGTCAGGCACAGGACAGGGTGAATACTGAAGCTTTCTTT; cdr3_aa: CASSQAQDRVNTEAFF
clone_size: NA; d_call: TRBD1; v_call: TRBV5-4; j_call: TRBJ2-7; cdr3_nt: TGTGCCAGCAGCGCGATGACAGGGGACCGCTCCTACGAGCAGTACTTC; cdr3_aa: CASSAMTGDRSYEQYF
clone_size: once; d_call: TRBD2; v_call: TRBV4-3; j_call: TRBJ2-1; cdr3_nt: TGCGCCAGCAGCCAGCGACTAGCAGATGAGCAGTTCTTC; cdr3_aa: CASSQRLADEQFF
clone_size: NA; d_call: NA; v_call: TRBV19; j_call: TRBJ1-5; cdr3_nt: TGTGCCAGTAGTTTAGGACAGACTTATAGCAATCAGCCCCAGCATTTT; cdr3_aa: CASSLGQTYSNQPQHF
clone_size: NA; d_call: NA; v_call: TRBV11-2; j_call: TRBJ1-3; cdr3_nt: TGTGCCAGCACCCAGATCCCAGGAAACACCATATATTTT; cdr3_aa: CASTQIPGNTIYF
clone_size: NA; d_call: NA; v_call: TRBV5-5; j_call: TRBJ2-5; cdr3_nt: TGTGCCAGCAGCCCGAGGGACACTGGGTACCAAGAGACCCAGTACTTC; cdr3_aa: CASSPRDTGYQETQYF
clone_size: NA; d_call: TRBD1; v_call: TRBV9; j_call: TRBJ1-2; cdr3_nt: TGTGCCAGCAGCGTAGGTTCTGACAGGGGGGGAGGCTACACCTTC; cdr3_aa: CASSVGSDRGGGYTF
clone_size: once; d_call: NA; v_call: TRBV14; j_call: TRBJ2-5; cdr3_nt: TGTGCCAGCAGCCCGGGACTCGAAGAGACCCAGTACTTC; cdr3_aa: CASSPGLEETQYF
clone_size: NA; d_call: NA; v_call: TRBV7-6; j_call: TRBJ1-3; cdr3_nt: TGTGCCAGCAGCTCCCCCGGGCGCGGGCCTTCTGGAAACACCATATATTTT; cdr3_aa: CASSSPGRGPSGNTIYF
clone_size: once; d_call: NA; v_call: TRBV5-6; j_call: TRBJ2-6; cdr3_nt: TGTGCCAGCAGCCGGCAGACGGCGGGCGCTGGGGCCAACGTCCTGACTTTC; cdr3_aa: CASSRQTAGAGANVLTF
clone_size: NA; d_call: NA; v_call: TRBV19; j_call: TRBJ1-6; cdr3_nt: TGTGCCAGTAGTATAGAACAAGGAGGTTCACCCCTCCACTTT; cdr3_aa: CASSIEQGGSPLHF
clone_size: once; d_call: NA; v_call: TRBV11-2; j_call: TRBJ1-5; cdr3_nt: TGTGCCAGCAGCTTATCAGGGAATCAGCCCCAGCATTTT; cdr3_aa: CASSLSGNQPQHF
clone_size: NA; d_call: NA; v_call: TRBV4-1; j_call: TRBJ1-2; cdr3_nt: TGCGCCAGCAGCCAAGTAGTTCTGAGTAACTATGGCTACACCTTC; cdr3_aa: CASSQVVLSNYGYTF
clone_size: NA; d_call: NA; v_call: TRBV6-2/TRBV6-3; j_call: TRBJ2-1; cdr3_nt: TGTGCCAGCAGTTTACTAGCAAATGAGCAGTTCTTC; cdr3_aa: CASSLLANEQFF
clone_size: NA; d_call: NA; v_call: TRBV2; j_call: TRBJ2-5; cdr3_nt: TGTGCCAGCCTCGCCTCACTAACACAAGAGACCCAGTACTTC; cdr3_aa: CASLASLTQETQYF
clone_size: few; d_call: NA; v_call: TRBV6-1; j_call: TRBJ2-2; cdr3_nt: TGTGCCAGCAGTGAAGCGATCGACCCGGGGGCCGGGGAGCTGTTTTTT; cdr3_aa: CASSEAIDPGAGELFF
clone_size: NA; d_call: TRBD2; v_call: TRBV9; j_call: TRBJ2-3; cdr3_nt: TGTGCCAGCAGCGTAGGGGCTAGCGGGAGGGGATCAGATACGCAGTATTTT; cdr3_aa: CASSVGASGRGSDTQYF
clone_size: NA; d_call: TRBD1; v_call: TRBV4-1; j_call: TRBJ2-7; cdr3_nt: TGCGCCAGCAGCCAACGACAGGGTGATGTGCAGTACTTC; cdr3_aa: CASSQRQGDVQYF
clone_size: NA; d_call: NA; v_call: TRBV7-7; j_call: TRBJ2-1; cdr3_nt: TGTGCTAGCAGCTTTTCACTATACAATGAGCAGTTCTTC; cdr3_aa: CASSFSLYNEQFF
clone_size: NA; d_call: NA; v_call: TRBV7-3; j_call: TRBJ1-1; cdr3_nt: TGTGCCAGCCGAGCGGGGATGAACACTGAAGCTTTCTTT; cdr3_aa: CASRAGMNTEAFF
clone_size: NA; d_call: NA; v_call: TRBV9; j_call: TRBJ1-2; cdr3_nt: TGTGCCAGCAGCGTTGCACAGGGAACTGGGGGCTACACCTTC; cdr3_aa: CASSVAQGTGGYTF
clone_size: NA; d_call: TRBD2; v_call: TRBV3-1/TRBV3-2; j_call: TRBJ2-7; cdr3_nt: TGTGCCAGCAGCCTGGGGAGGGCCCCCTACGAGCAGTACTTC; cdr3_aa: CASSLGRAPYEQYF
clone_size: NA; d_call: NA; v_call: TRBV5-4; j_call: TRBJ2-5; cdr3_nt: TGTGCCAGCAGCTTGGGACTTGGCGAGACCCAGTACTTC; cdr3_aa: CASSLGLGETQYF
clone_size: NA; d_call: TRBD2; v_call: TRBV11-2; j_call: TRBJ2-7; cdr3_nt: TGTGCCAGCAGCTTAGGGGAGGGGTACGAGCAGTACTTC; cdr3_aa: CASSLGEGYEQYF